Listed here are 9 T cell receptor beta chains from one sample, sequenced in a study of kidney transplant recipient with SARS-CoV-2 infection. TCRdb re-analysed the reads in MiXCR, keeping a single row per CDR3 protein. Of some 220,000 distinct CDR3 sequences listed, 29% are singletons. The source was a blood sample, collected at baseline and on day 111 from a kidney transplant recipient. These receptors all come from a young adult male patient who had COVID-19 and was a kidney transplant recipient. Some T cells may have come from the graft donor.

This clonotype was counted only a few times. The rearrangement links TRBV5-4 to TRBJ1-2, with D unclear. Trimming took off 7 bases at V and 4 bases at J, with 23 bases between the two ends. From germline, CDR1 is SGHNT and CDR2 YYREEE (reference sequence). This CDR3 has 16 amino acids. CDR3 sequence reads: CASFRIVPGKTYGYTF. The CDR3, as DNA: TGTGCCAGCTTCAGGATCGTACCAGGAAAGACCTATGGCTACACCTTC. Based on the CDR3 plus reference TRBV5-4 and TRBJ1-2, the full variable domain is ETGVTQSPTHLIKTRGQQVTLRCSSQSGHNTVSWYQQALGQGPQFIFQYYREEENGRGNFPPRFSGLQFPNYSSELNVNALELDDSALYLCASFRIVPGKTYGYTFGSGTRLTVV.

The table lists this clonotype with many counts. The chain recombines TRBV3-1 with TRBJ1-3; D possibly corresponds to TRBD1 (5 bases). Trimming left V 4 bases short and J 8 bases short, with 15 bases between. Germline V lookup: CDR1 LGHDT, CDR2 YNNKEL (reference sequence). The CDR3 consists of 14 residues. The CDR3 loop is CASSRRSTEHTIYF. The CDR3 DNA reads TGTGCCAGCAGCCGACGATCGACAGAGCACACCATATATTTT.

Points on this clonotype: The junction does not match germline at one end; this may be a read error. The rearrangement uses TRBV10-3 and TRBJ1-1; 12 bases fit TRBD1. The CDR3 is 14 residues long. Germline lookup yields CDR1 ENHRY and CDR2 SYGVKD. Here the CDR3 DNA reads TGTGCCATCGGGGACAGGGGGCCGAACACTGAGGCTTTCTTT. Its translation: CAIGDRGPNTEAFF.

Notes on this clonotype: This sequence may be a read error, since a much larger clone differs from it by one base. The chain has TRBV5-1 and TRBJ1-1; possibly TRBD1 for D (5 bases). This CDR3 contains 14 residues. Germline assignment: CDR1 SGHRS and CDR2 YFSETQ. The CDR3 sequence: CASGLGVSYTEAFF. DNA for the CDR3: TGCGCCAGCGGCTTGGGGGTGAGTTACACTGAAGCTTTCTTT.

This chain connects TRBV30 to TRBJ2-4; the D is unclear. This CDR3 region has 13 residues. CDR1 and CDR2 from the germline V gene are GTSNPN and SVGIG (reference sequence). Trimming removed 8 bases from V and 1 base from J, with 12 bases in between. In DNA form, the CDR3 reads TGTGCCCCCGGTAACGGGGCCAAAAACATTCAGTACTTC. Translated: CAPGNGAKNIQYF.

Concerning this clonotype itself: It may be a read error: a sequence one base away is much more abundant. The CDR3 here is CAWRRTETQYF. DNA for the CDR3: TGTGCCTGGCGAAGAACGGAGACCCAGTACTTC. The chain recombines TRBV30 with TRBJ2-7; no definite D call. The J call may be wrong; the DNA end is better matched by TRBJ2-5. The V gene's germline CDR1 is GTSNPN and CDR2 SVGIG (reference sequence). The CDR3 loop spans 11 amino acids.

Many counts were recorded for this clonotype. The rearrangement links TRBV7-2 to TRBJ1-2; D remains unclear. The length of the CDR3 is 15 residues. The germline V and J ends were trimmed by 3 bases and 8 bases, with 19 bases remaining between them. CDR1 SGHTA and CDR2 FQGNSA come from the germline V gene. The CDR3: CASSLSPPEPWGYTF. The CDR3 nucleotides are TGTGCCAGCAGCTTGTCGCCACCCGAGCCGTGGGGCTACACCTTC.

The CDR3 loop reads CAISEQGLAFF. The CDR3 DNA sequence: TGTGCCATCAGTGAACAGGGGTTGGCTTTCTTT. The J gene is TRBJ1-1, the V gene TRBV10-3; 7 positions match TRBD1. CDR1 and CDR2 (germline): ENHRY, SYGVKD. The CDR3 totals 11 residues. V gave up 3 bases and J gave up 11 bases; unmatched junction bases: 3.

About this clonotype: Being one base from a much bigger clone, this may be a read error. The chain has TRBV7-8 and TRBJ1-2, with D unclear. The CDR3 covers 17 residues. V lost 5 bases and J 4 bases, leaving 23 bases between the germline ends. Germline assignment: CDR1 SGHVS and CDR2 FQNEAQ. The CDR3 DNA sequence: TGTGCCAGCAGCGGTATGATGTTTATCCGAAAGACCTATGGCTACACCTTC. It translates to CASSGMMFIRKTYGYTF. Based on the CDR3 plus reference TRBV7-8 and TRBJ1-2, the full variable domain is GAGVSQSPRYKVAKRGQDVALRCDPISGHVSLFWYQQALGQGPEFLTYFQNEAQLDKSGLPSDRFFAERPEGSVSTLKIQRTQQEDSAVYLCASSGMMFIRKTYGYTFGSGTRLTVV.